The 27 T cell receptor beta chains below were found in one sample sequenced in a study of blood T cell repertoires in COVID-19. TCRdb keeps only in-frame clones here, not all; method: immunoSEQ multiplex PCR. The repertoire holds approximately 280,000 clones, with about nine tenths as singletons. Material: peripheral blood. The source of these receptors is a woman aged 60-75 years with acute or convalescent COVID-19.

The chain is built from TRBV5-4 and TRBJ1-3; tentatively, D is TRBD1 (6 bases). The CDR3 covers 13 residues. Germline V CDR1 and CDR2: SGHNT, YYREEE (reference sequence). V gave up 1 base and J gave up 4 bases, with 6 bases separating them. The CDR3 loop is CASSLTGGNTIYF. DNA of the CDR3: TGTGCCAGCAGCTTGACAGGGGGAAACACCATATATTTT. The full variable domain, in which reference TRBV5-4 and TRBJ1-3 provide the parts outside the CDR3, is ETGVTQSPTHLIKTRGQQVTLRCSSQSGHNTVSWYQQALGQGPQFIFQYYREEENGRGNFPPRFSGLQFPNYSSELNVNALELDDSALYLCASSLTGGNTIYFGEGSWLTVV.

The chain recombines TRBV19 with TRBJ2-7; 10 bases agree with TRBD1. With 5 bases clipped from V and 8 bases from J, the junction kept 9 bases outside the gene matches. CDR3 length: 14 amino acids. CDR1 and CDR2 (germline): LNHDA, SQIVND (reference sequence). CDR3 in DNA: TGTGCCAGTAGTCCGGGACAGGGGATGACCAAGCAGTACTTC. Its protein product is CASSPGQGMTKQYF. Together with reference TRBV19 and TRBJ2-7, the CDR3 gives the full variable domain: DGGITQSPKYLFRKEGQNVTLSCEQNLNHDAMYWYRQDPGQGLRLIYYSQIVNDFQKGDIAEGYSVSREKKESFPLTVTSAQKNPTAFYLCASSPGQGMTKQYFGPGTRLTVT.

This sequence joins TRBV28 and TRBJ2-2; D perhaps matches TRBD1 (6 bases). The germline gives CDR1 MDHEN, CDR2 SYDVKM. CDR3 length: 16 amino acids. Trimming removed 1 base at V and 0 bases at J, with 9 bases between. The CDR3 DNA reads TGTGCCAGCAGTTTATTCGGACAGCCGAACACCGGGGAGCTGTTTTTT. Protein product: CASSLFGQPNTGELFF.

Written as DNA, the CDR3 is TGCAGCGTTGAAGACCGACAGGGCCCATGGACCGGGGAGCTGTTTTTT. Protein product: CSVEDRQGPWTGELFF. The chain is built from TRBV29-1 and TRBJ2-2, with 7 bases fitting TRBD1. This CDR3 is 16 amino acids long. With 0 bases clipped from V and 5 bases from J, the junction kept 9 bases outside the gene matches. The V gene's germline CDR1 is SQVTM and CDR2 ANQGSEA.

The rearrangement links TRBV4-3 to TRBJ2-5; 7 nucleotides match TRBD1. The CDR3 has 13 amino acids. Germline lookup yields CDR1 LGHNA and CDR2 YSLEER. V lost 2 bases and J lost 10; bases outside the gene matches: 7. The CDR3 DNA reads TGCGCCAGCAGCCAACCAATAGGGGGCCACCAGTACTTC. As protein: CASSQPIGGHQYF.

As to this clone: Additional DNA sequences in this sample encode the identical CDR3. V and J are TRBV4-1 and TRBJ2-7; possible D gene TRBD1, 5 bases. V dropped 1 base and J dropped 0 bases, with 10 bases sitting between them. Germline CDR1 reads MGHRA; CDR2 reads YSYEKL. CDR3 length: 15 residues. CDR3 sequence reads: CASSQVSQASYEQYF. CDR3 nucleotide sequence: TGCGCCAGCAGCCAAGTCTCACAGGCCTCCTACGAGCAGTACTTC.

This chain joins TRBV28 and TRBJ1-2; possible D gene TRBD1, 5 bases. V gave up 4 bases and J gave up 7 bases, with 19 bases separating them. This CDR3 region has 15 residues. CDR1 and CDR2 from the germline V gene are MDHEN and SYDVKM. The CDR3: CASSSFPGRGGGYTF. The CDR3, as DNA: TGTGCCAGCAGTTCTTTCCCCGGGAGGGGCGGTGGCTACACCTTC.

The V and J genes are TRBV29-1 and TRBJ1-2; D is undetermined. CDR3 length: 14 residues. Trimming took 6 bases from V and 6 from J, leaving 20 bases between them. Germline loops: CDR1 SQVTM, CDR2 ANQGSEA. DNA of the CDR3: TGCAGCGTGGAATGGGCCGAGCTAATAGATGGCTACACCTTC. It yields the protein CSVEWAELIDGYTF. Based on the CDR3 plus reference TRBV29-1 and TRBJ1-2, the full variable domain is SAVISQKPSRDICQRGTSLTIQCQVDSQVTMMFWYRQQPGQSLTLIATANQGSEATYESGFVIDKFPISRPNLTFSTLTVSNMSPEDSSIYLCSVEWAELIDGYTFGSGTRLTVV.

J is TRBJ1-2 and V is TRBV14, with D unresolved. With 3 bases removed from V and 2 bases from J, the gap between germline ends came to 7 bases. This CDR3 spans 13 amino acids. CDR1 and CDR2 (germline): SGHDN, FVKESK. The CDR3, as DNA: TGTGCCAGCAGCCACTCAGGAAACTATGGCTACACCTTC. It yields the protein CASSHSGNYGYTF. The whole variable domain, filled in from reference TRBV14 and TRBJ1-2, reads EAGVTQFPSHSVIEKGQTVTLRCDPISGHDNLYWYRRVMGKEIKFLLHFVKESKQDESGMPNNRFLAERTGGTYSTLKVQPAELEDSGVYFCASSHSGNYGYTFGSGTRLTVV.

V gene TRBV7-9 combines with J gene TRBJ1-1, with 7 bases aligning to TRBD1. Trimming removed 1 base from V and 5 bases from J; junction bases left unmatched: 1. CDR1 is SEHNR and CDR2 is FQNEAQ in the germline V gene (reference sequence). This CDR3 has 13 amino acids. The DNA for the CDR3 is TGTGCCAGCAGCTTAGGGACAGGAACTGAAGCTTTCTTT. Its protein product is CASSLGTGTEAFF.

This sequence joins TRBV5-1 and TRBJ1-2; 9 bases map to TRBD1. CDR1 SGHRS and CDR2 YFSETQ come from the germline V gene. The J segment lost 6 bases and the V segment lost 4 bases, leaving 4 bases of the junction unmatched. This CDR3 contains 13 residues. This chain's CDR3 is CASSRGQGNGYTF. The CDR3 DNA follows: TGCGCCAGCAGCCGAGGACAGGGGAATGGCTACACCTTC. Drawing the rest from reference TRBV5-1 and TRBJ1-2, the complete variable domain is KAGVTQTPRYLIKTRGQQVTLSCSPISGHRSVSWYQQTPGQGLQFLFEYFSETQRNKGNFPGRFSGRQFSNSRSEMNVSTLELGDSALYLCASSRGQGNGYTFGSGTRLTVV.

The rearrangement links TRBV18 to TRBJ2-7, with D unclear. The CDR3 has 15 residues. The V end lost 1 base, the J end lost 1 base, and 11 bases lay between the germline ends. Germline V CDR1 and CDR2: KGHSH, LQKENI. CDR3 amino acids: CASSPQPLSSYEQYF. For the CDR3, the DNA is TGTGCCAGCTCACCACAACCTCTCAGTTCCTACGAGCAGTACTTC.

J is TRBJ2-2 and V is TRBV24-1, with D tentatively TRBD2 (6 bases). CDR3 length: 14 residues. Trimming left V 5 bases short and J 3 bases short, with 9 bases between. Germline-derived CDR1 and CDR2 are KGHDR and SFDVKD. The CDR3 region is CATSGGTHTGELFF. The CDR3 DNA is TGTGCCACCAGTGGCGGGACCCACACCGGGGAGCTGTTTTTT.

The chain uses TRBV6-6 and TRBJ1-6, with TRBD1 matching 11 bases. CDR3 length: 15 residues. V lost 4 bases, J lost 13 bases, and 9 bases stayed unmatched. Germline loops: CDR1 MNHNY, CDR2 SVGAGI (reference sequence). The CDR3 protein is CASSSRGQGVSPLHF. In DNA, the CDR3 is TGTGCCAGCAGTTCCAGGGGACAGGGGGTCAGCCCCCTCCACTTT.

V and J are TRBV11-1 and TRBJ2-7, with TRBD2 matching 8 bases. The ends lost 0 bases at V and 6 bases at J; junction bases unmatched: 4. Germline V gives CDR1 SGHAT, CDR2 FQDESV (reference sequence). The CDR3 covers 14 residues. The CDR3 reads CASSLARTSREQYF. As DNA, the CDR3 is TGTGCCAGCAGCTTAGCCAGGACTAGCCGCGAGCAGTACTTC. Full variable domain (rest looked up from reference TRBV11-1 and TRBJ2-7): EAEVAQSPRYKITEKSQAVAFWCDPISGHATLYWYRQILGQGPELLVQFQDESVVDDSQLPKDRFSAERLKGVDSTLKIQPAELGDSAMYLCASSLARTSREQYFGPGTRLTVT.

The chain is built from TRBV4-1 and TRBJ2-2; unclear D gene. The CDR3 spans 16 residues. Germline CDR1 MGHRA, CDR2 YSYEKL. V was pared by 0 bases and J by 0 bases, with 8 bases between. Here the CDR3 DNA reads TGCGCCAGCAGCCAAGATCCCAGGCCGAACACCGGGGAGCTGTTTTTT. Protein: CASSQDPRPNTGELFF.

CDR3 sequence reads: CASSLTSGGSDTQYF. CDR3 coding DNA: TGTGCCAGCAGCTTAACTAGCGGGGGTTCAGATACGCAGTATTTT. This sequence joins TRBV7-3 and TRBJ2-3, with 9 bases fitting TRBD2. J gave up 4 bases and V 0 bases, and 2 bases lay outside the gene matches. The germline V gene has CDR1 SGHTA and CDR2 FQGTGA. The CDR3 runs to 15 residues.

The chain links TRBV14 to TRBJ1-5, with TRBD1 matching over 8 bases. V shed 4 bases, J shed 5 bases, and the junction held 4 bases outside the gene matches. CDR1 and CDR2 from the germline V gene are SGHDN and FVKESK. CDR3 size: 14 residues. CDR3 residues: CASSRQGRDQPQHF. CDR3 sequence (DNA): TGTGCCAGCAGCCGACAGGGGAGGGATCAGCCCCAGCATTTT.

Many counts were recorded for this clone. The gene calls are TRBV7-8 and TRBJ2-3, with D perhaps matching TRBD1 (5 bases). V was pared by 5 bases and J by 2 bases, with 14 bases between. This CDR3 has 15 amino acids. CDR1 and CDR2 from the germline V gene are SGHVS and FQNEAQ. The CDR3 DNA follows: TGTGCCAGCAGCCTTTCCGGACAAGACACAGATACGCAGTATTTT. Protein sequence: CASSLSGQDTDTQYF.

This sequence joins TRBV6-5 and TRBJ1-5; D is undetermined. Germline V gives CDR1 MNHEY, CDR2 SVGAGI. The CDR3 has 15 residues. Trimming took 6 bases from V and 7 from J, leaving 19 bases between them. DNA for the CDR3: TGTGCCAGCAGCCCCCGGCACGATTCGGGGCAGCCCCAGCATTTT. Protein sequence: CASSPRHDSGQPQHF.

The chain has TRBV6-2 or TRBV6-3 and TRBJ2-2; 9 bases are a match to TRBD2. Germline CDR1 reads MNHEY; CDR2 reads SVGEGT. The CDR3 extends over 16 amino acids. Losses at the gene ends were 2 bases for V and 6 bases for J; bases not matched to a gene: 7. CDR3 amino acids: CASSYPAGGLSGELFF. For the CDR3, the DNA is TGTGCCAGCAGTTACCCGGCGGGGGGGCTGTCCGGGGAGCTGTTTTTT.

The gene calls are TRBV6-1 and TRBJ2-3; 7 nucleotides match TRBD2. From germline, CDR1 is MNHNS and CDR2 SASEGT. V shed 1 base, J shed 2 bases, and the junction held 6 bases outside the gene matches. The length of the CDR3 is 16 residues. This chain's CDR3 is CASSEGRGVYTDTQYF. As DNA, the CDR3 is TGTGCCAGCAGTGAAGGTCGGGGGGTTTACACAGATACGCAGTATTTT.

J is TRBJ1-5 and V is TRBV6-2 or TRBV6-3, with a possible D match to TRBD1 (6 bases). CDR3 length: 15 residues. The germline V gene encodes CDR1 MNHEY and CDR2 SVGEGT. Trimming stripped 5 bases from V and 2 bases from J, with 13 bases between. The CDR3 nucleotides read TGTGCCAGCAGTACCGGGACACCAGGCAATCAGCCCCAGCATTTT. Its translation is CASSTGTPGNQPQHF.

The J gene is TRBJ2-5, the V gene TRBV6-2 or TRBV6-3; possible D gene TRBD1, 6 bases. Germline V gene sequence: CDR1 MNHEY, CDR2 SVGEGT. V gave up 5 bases and J gave up 4 bases, with 20 bases separating them. This CDR3 contains 16 residues. The CDR3 DNA reads as TGTGCCAGCAGTCGCGGACAGCCAAGGAGCAGAGAGACCCAGTACTTC. Translation gives CASSRGQPRSRETQYF.

The chain recombines TRBV6-2 or TRBV6-3 with TRBJ1-5; TRBD1 is a possible D gene (6 bases). This CDR3 has 17 amino acids. The germline gives CDR1 MNHEY, CDR2 SVGEGT. The V end was cut by 2 bases, the J end by 3 bases, with 17 bases between. CDR3 sequence reads: CASSYGGRGGHNQPQHF. The CDR3 DNA is TGTGCCAGCAGTTACGGTGGGCGAGGGGGTCACAATCAGCCCCAGCATTTT.

The V gene is TRBV30, the J gene TRBJ1-2; D gene uncertain. V was cut by 1 base and J by 6 bases, with 9 bases left in between. In germline, CDR1 is GTSNPN, CDR2 SVGIG (reference sequence). CDR3 length: 12 residues. The CDR3 DNA reads TGTGCCTGGAGTGCCACGGGGAATGGCTACACCTTC. Translation gives CAWSATGNGYTF. Variable domain in full (rest from reference TRBV30 and TRBJ1-2): SQTIHQWPATLVQPVGSPLSLECTVEGTSNPNLYWYRQAAGRGLQLLFYSVGIGQISSEVPQNLSASRPQDRQFILSSKKLLLSDSGFYLCAWSATGNGYTFGSGTRLTVV.

The CDR3 reads CASRQGGTHYGYTF. CDR3 in DNA: TGTGCCAGCAGGCAAGGAGGGACCCACTATGGCTACACCTTC. The gene calls are TRBV27 and TRBJ1-2; perhaps TRBD1 as D (5 bases). This CDR3 has 14 residues. Germline V gene data show CDR1 as MNHEY and CDR2 as SMNVEV (reference sequence). Trimming shortened V by 6 bases and J by 3 bases, and 14 bases separated the two germline ends.